The 7 T cell receptor beta chains given below trace back to one sample, sequenced in a study of cytotoxic CD8 clonotypes in ibrutinib-treated CLL. Assay used: immunoSEQ multiplex PCR; TCRdb lists only in-frame clones, some missing. The sample comprises about 200,000 clones, 70% to 75% of which are singletons, and about 6.4% rests with the top ten. Specimen: PBMCs, collected after 12 months of ibrutinib treatment. Receptor source: a human donor with chronic lymphocytic leukemia.

This clone was counted between two and nine times. The chain recombines TRBV25-1 with TRBJ2-1; 10 nucleotides line up with TRBD1. Germline CDR1 is MGHDK and CDR2 is SYGVNS. The V and J ends lost 6 bases and 3 bases, in that order; junction bases with no gene match: 5. This CDR3 spans 15 amino acids. The CDR3 is CASSEGTGDYNEQFF. The CDR3 DNA reads as TGTGCCAGCAGCGAGGGGACAGGGGACTACAATGAGCAGTTCTTC.

The gene calls are TRBV4-3 and TRBJ1-3; D unresolved. Germline V gene lookup returns CDR1 LGHNA and CDR2 YSLEER. There are 17 residues in the CDR3. The V end was cut by 3 bases, the J end by 4 bases, with 19 bases between. Written as DNA, the CDR3 is TGCGCCAGCAGCCAGAGGGCCCCCGAAGGCTGGGGAAACACCATATATTTT. Its protein is CASSQRAPEGWGNTIYF.

This clone was seen a few times. V gene TRBV9 combines with J gene TRBJ2-7, with 12 bases matching TRBD1. The CDR3 totals 15 residues. With 4 bases clipped from V and 5 bases from J, the junction kept 7 bases outside the gene matches. Germline V gene data show CDR1 as SGDLS and CDR2 as YYNGEE. The CDR3 bases are TGTGCCAGCAGCCCCCGGGACAGGGGGCTCCACGAGCAGTACTTC. It is translated as CASSPRDRGLHEQYF.

This clone was seen a handful of times. The chain couples TRBV27 to TRBJ2-7; the D is unclear. The ends were cut back, 3 bases at V and 2 bases at J, with 8 bases in the middle. The CDR3 loop spans 13 amino acids. CDR1 and CDR2 from the germline V gene are MNHEY and SMNVEV (reference sequence). In DNA form, the CDR3 reads TGTGCCAGCAGTTTTGATGAAACCTACGAGCAGTACTTC. This codes for CASSFDETYEQYF.

The rearrangement uses TRBV30 and TRBJ2-7; TRBD1 matches 9 bases. V gave up 6 bases and J gave up 0 bases; unmatched junction bases: 6. This CDR3 spans 14 amino acids. CDR1 and CDR2 from the germline V gene are GTSNPN and SVGIG (reference sequence). The CDR3 coding sequence is TGTGCCTGTAATCGGGACAGGGCCTCCTACGAGCAGTACTTC. This codes for CACNRDRASYEQYF. The full variable domain, its missing parts supplied by reference TRBV30 and TRBJ2-7, is SQTIHQWPATLVQPVGSPLSLECTVEGTSNPNLYWYRQAAGRGLQLLFYSVGIGQISSEVPQNLSASRPQDRQFILSSKKLLLSDSGFYLCACNRDRASYEQYFGPGTRLTVT.

This clone was found once. V usage is TRBV19 and J usage is TRBJ2-1; D not resolved. The germline V and J ends were trimmed by 6 bases and 8 bases, with 11 bases remaining between them. Germline V gives CDR1 LNHDA, CDR2 SQIVND (reference sequence). The CDR3 covers 12 residues. CDR3 DNA sequence: TGTGCCAGTAGCACCAGAGGTTATGAGCAGTTCTTC. As protein: CASSTRGYEQFF.

V usage is TRBV4-2 and J usage is TRBJ1-5, with no clear D. From germline, CDR1 is LGHNA and CDR2 YNFKEQ. CDR3 length equals 16 residues. Trimming removed 4 bases from V and 1 base from J, with 14 bases in between. Here the CDR3 DNA reads TGTGCCAGCAGCCCTGAGGGAATCGGGAGCAATCAGCCCCAGCATTTT. Translated: CASSPEGIGSNQPQHF.